This passage covers 27 T cell receptor beta chains from one sample sequenced in a study of CD8 T cells in Susac syndrome. RNA was extracted with the RNeasy kit, and a quantity of about 0.45 to 1 ug was reverse transcribed using random hexamers. Via MiXCR, TCRdb re-called the immunoSEQ multiplex PCR reads, giving one row per CDR3 protein. The sample lists some 150,000 distinct CDR3 sequences, approximately 95% occurring once. Sequencing input: CD4+ T cells from PBMCs. The receptor set was obtained from a human donor with Susac syndrome.

The rearrangement joins TRBV3-1 to TRBJ2-7; weak D call: TRBD2 (5 bases). This CDR3 is 16 amino acids long. In germline, CDR1 is LGHDT, CDR2 YNNKEL (reference sequence). The V end lost 0 bases, the J end lost 4 bases, and 16 bases lay between the germline ends. CDR3 loop: CASSQDPGSSLYEQYF. DNA for the CDR3: TGTGCCAGCAGCCAAGATCCGGGAAGCAGCTTATACGAGCAGTACTTC.

This chain connects TRBV5-6 to TRBJ2-1, with unresolved D. This CDR3 has 12 amino acids. V lost 2 bases, J lost 10 bases, and 10 bases lay in between. CDR1 and CDR2 from the germline V gene are SGHDT and YYEEEE. The CDR3 DNA reads TGTGCCAGCAGCTTCGGGCTCCACGAGCAGTTCTTC. It codes for CASSFGLHEQFF.

The chain is built from TRBV29-1 and TRBJ2-5, with D uncertain. The V gene's germline CDR1 is SQVTM and CDR2 ANQGSEA. The V end was cut by 6 bases, the J end by 1 base, with 12 bases between. There are 13 residues in the CDR3. The CDR3 reads CSVAFRPQETQYF. The CDR3 bases are TGCAGCGTCGCTTTCCGACCCCAAGAGACCCAGTACTTC.

This clonotype appeared a single time. V is TRBV6-2 or TRBV6-3 and J is TRBJ1-5; 7 bases are shared with TRBD1. The CDR3 has 17 amino acids. Germline V gives CDR1 MNHEY, CDR2 SVGEGT. After removal of 0 bases from V and 2 bases from J, the junction contained 7 bases not matched to a gene. The CDR3 region is CASSYSDRWGGNQPQHF. The CDR3 region has the DNA TGTGCCAGCAGTTACTCGGACAGGTGGGGTGGCAATCAGCCCCAGCATTTT.

V gene TRBV7-2 combines with J gene TRBJ2-5; D may be TRBD2 (7 bases). CDR1 is SGHTA, CDR2 FQGNSA, per germline. Trimming cost V 6 bases and J 4 bases, with 18 bases left between them. This CDR3 spans 15 amino acids. CDR3 DNA: TGTGCCAGCAGTTTTCCGGGAGGAGGGGGAGAGACCCAGTACTTC. Translated, it gives CASSFPGGGGETQYF.

The table lists this clonotype with a count of one. This rearrangement joins TRBV7-3 to TRBJ2-6, with no clear D. The CDR3 loop spans 14 amino acids. Germline V gene data show CDR1 as SGHTA and CDR2 as FQGTGA. Trimming removed 8 bases at V and 0 bases at J, with 8 bases between. CDR3 DNA: TGTGCCAGCCAACAAAACTCTGGGGCCAACGTCCTGACTTTC. Encoded protein: CASQQNSGANVLTF.

J is TRBJ1-1 and V is TRBV20-1; TRBD1 might be the D (6 bases). CDR1 and CDR2 (germline): DFQATT, SNEGSKA (reference sequence). This CDR3 spans 12 amino acids. V was cut by 6 bases and J by 1 base, with 9 bases left in between. The CDR3 spells CSAIQGNTEAFF. CDR3 sequence (DNA): TGCAGTGCAATACAGGGGAACACTGAAGCTTTCTTT.

The chain couples TRBV29-1 to TRBJ2-3; the match to TRBD2 covers 9 bases. V was pared by 4 bases and J by 1 base, with 3 bases of the junction left unmatched. This CDR3 is built from 14 residues. Germline V gene sequence: CDR1 SQVTM, CDR2 ANQGSEA. This CDR3 is CSVVPSGGTDTQYF. Written as DNA, the CDR3 is TGCAGCGTTGTCCCTAGCGGGGGCACAGATACGCAGTATTTT.

This sequence joins TRBV12-3 or TRBV12-4 and TRBJ2-1; D gene ambiguous. The CDR3 contains 15 residues. Trimming pared 7 bases from V and 4 bases from J, leaving 17 bases between. CDR3 coding DNA: TGTGCCAGCACCCTGGTGTCGTCGGTTTACAATGAGCAGTTCTTC. This codes for CASTLVSSVYNEQFF.

The count of this clonotype is one. This sequence joins TRBV27 and TRBJ2-1; D not certain. Trimming stripped 7 bases from V and 1 base from J, with 14 bases between. The germline V gene has CDR1 MNHEY and CDR2 SMNVEV (reference sequence). The CDR3 sequence is 15 residues long. CDR3 DNA: TGTGCCAGCAAGTCTCTGCCAAATTCCTACAATGAGCAGTTCTTC. Translated: CASKSLPNSYNEQFF.

V usage is TRBV29-1 and J usage is TRBJ2-3; D call uncertain. This CDR3 is 12 amino acids long. Looked up from germline, CDR1 is SQVTM and CDR2 is ANQGSEA. Trimming removed 4 bases at V and 2 bases at J, with 7 bases between. CDR3: CSVVILTDTQYF. The CDR3 DNA reads as TGCAGCGTTGTTATACTCACAGATACGCAGTATTTT.

The chain uses TRBV7-2 and TRBJ1-2; D is undetermined. The V and J ends lost 3 bases and 3 bases respectively, with 2 bases between them. The germline V gene has CDR1 SGHTA and CDR2 FQGNSA. The CDR3 has 11 amino acids. The CDR3 protein is CASSFYYGYTF. The CDR3 region has the DNA TGTGCCAGCAGCTTTTACTATGGCTACACCTTC.

The chain links TRBV20-1 to TRBJ2-3, with D possibly TRBD2 on 7 matching bases. This CDR3 is 16 amino acids long. CDR1 is DFQATT and CDR2 is SNEGSKA in the germline V gene (reference sequence). The V gene lost 0 bases and the J gene lost 1 base, with 14 bases spanning the gap. The CDR3 region has the DNA TGCAGTGCTAGAGATCTCCGGGGGGCCGGCACAGATACGCAGTATTTT. This encodes CSARDLRGAGTDTQYF.

This clonotype has only one observation. This chain joins TRBV5-4 and TRBJ2-1; D is uncertain. V lost 2 bases and J lost 6, with 18 bases in between. Germline CDR1 and CDR2: SGHNT and YYREEE (reference sequence). The CDR3 length is 16 residues. As DNA, the CDR3 is TGTGCCAGCAGCTTCCGAACCAGTAGGAGTTCCAATGAGCAGTTCTTC. Amino acid sequence: CASSFRTSRSSNEQFF.

This clonotype was seen only once. The chain has TRBV7-4 and TRBJ1-5; 7 bases are a match to TRBD1. The CDR3 loop spans 14 amino acids. With 7 bases clipped from V and 5 bases from J, the junction kept 8 bases outside the gene matches. Germline lookup yields CDR1 SGHVT and CDR2 SQSDAQ. CDR3 nucleotides: TGTGCCAGCAACCTACAGGGGAGGGATCAGCCCCAGCATTTT. This translates into CASNLQGRDQPQHF.

This clonotype has just one count. V is TRBV12-3 or TRBV12-4 and J is TRBJ1-6; a weak D match, TRBD1 (6 bases). The CDR3 consists of 13 residues. V lost 6 bases to trimming and J lost 8 bases, with 11 bases between them. For the CDR3, the DNA is TGTGCCAGCAGATACTCAGGGGATTCACCCCTCCACTTT. Residues: CASRYSGDSPLHF.

V and J are TRBV20-1 and TRBJ2-7; 7 nucleotides line up with TRBD2. CDR1 and CDR2 from the germline V gene are DFQATT and SNEGSKA (reference sequence). The CDR3 covers 12 residues. V shed 5 bases and J 2 bases; nucleotides not matched to a gene: 3. The CDR3 region has the DNA TGCAGTGCTGCTAGCGGTACCTACGAGCAGTACTTC. Its translation: CSAASGTYEQYF.

The chain's CDR3 is CATSETGRIGTFF. The CDR3 bases are TGTGCCACCAGTGAGACCGGACGTATCGGTACTTTCTTT. The V and J genes are TRBV24-1 and TRBJ1-1; D remains ambiguous. Germline V lookup: CDR1 KGHDR, CDR2 SFDVKD. The CDR3 spans 13 residues. Between the trimmed V and J ends, which lost 4 bases and 12 bases, there was a span of 17 bases.

V is TRBV7-9 and J is TRBJ2-7, with 9 bases lining up with TRBD1. The trim removed 4 bases at V and 5 bases at J, leaving 12 bases unmatched. This CDR3 region has 16 residues. Per germline, CDR1 SEHNR and CDR2 FQNEAQ (reference sequence). CDR3 residues: CASSYLDRGGMHEQYF. CDR3 DNA sequence: TGTGCCAGCAGCTACCTGGACAGGGGAGGTATGCACGAGCAGTACTTC. Looking up the rest from reference TRBV7-9 and TRBJ2-7 gives the full variable domain: DTGVSQNPRHKITKRGQNVTFRCDPISEHNRLYWYRQTLGQGPEFLTYFQNEAQLEKSRLLSDRFSAERPKGSFSTLEIQRTEQGDSAMYLCASSYLDRGGMHEQYFGPGTRLTVT.

J is TRBJ1-5 and V is TRBV12-5, with D possibly TRBD1 on 5 matching bases. Germline CDR1 LGHNT, CDR2 FRNRAP. V lost 0 bases and J lost 7, with 16 bases in between. This CDR3 region has 16 residues. The CDR3 loop is CASGLVVRQGEQPQHF. The CDR3, as DNA: TGTGCTAGTGGTTTGGTGGTAAGGCAGGGTGAGCAGCCCCAGCATTTT.

The V call is TRBV5-1, the J call TRBJ2-3; D is uncertain. Trimming stripped 3 bases from V and 2 bases from J, with 7 bases between. This CDR3 has 13 residues. Germline loops: CDR1 SGHRS, CDR2 YFSETQ. The CDR3 loop is CASSSPPTDTQYF. The CDR3 region has the DNA TGCGCCAGCAGCTCACCCCCCACAGATACGCAGTATTTT.

V usage is TRBV9 and J usage is TRBJ2-5; 8 nucleotides align to TRBD2. Germline V lookup: CDR1 SGDLS, CDR2 YYNGEE. The CDR3 loop spans 14 amino acids. J was trimmed by 5 bases and V by 3 bases; bases with no gene match: 6. The CDR3: CASSAGGAGETQYF. DNA of the CDR3: TGTGCCAGCAGCGCCGGGGGGGCCGGGGAGACCCAGTACTTC.

The chain couples TRBV20-1 to TRBJ1-5, with D hard to call. This CDR3 is built from 12 residues. The ends were cut back, 5 bases at V and 4 bases at J, with 9 bases in the middle. The germline gives CDR1 DFQATT, CDR2 SNEGSKA (reference sequence). The CDR3 region has the DNA TGCAGTGCTCGGACGGGGAATCAGCCCCAGCATTTT. It encodes CSARTGNQPQHF.

V gene TRBV5-6 combines with J gene TRBJ1-2; TRBD1 matches 7 bases. The CDR3 is 14 amino acids. V lost 0 bases to trimming and J lost 6 bases; unmatched junction nucleotides: 5. The germline CDR1 and CDR2 sequences are SGHDT and YYEEEE. CDR3 nucleotide sequence: TGTGCCAGCAGCTTGGATGGGACAGCCAATGGCTACACCTTC. Protein sequence: CASSLDGTANGYTF.

This clonotype appeared a single time. V is TRBV2 and J is TRBJ2-2; the match to TRBD2 covers 8 bases. CDR1 is SNHLY and CDR2 is FYNNEI in the germline V gene. With V trimmed by 7 bases and J by 2 bases, 3 bases remained unmatched. CDR3 length: 14 residues. CDR3 DNA sequence: TGTGCCAGCACCGGGAGGGGTAACACCGGGGAGCTGTTTTTT. Protein: CASTGRGNTGELFF.

This clonotype was found once. The V and J genes are TRBV5-6 and TRBJ2-5; a possible D gene is TRBD2 (7 bases). The CDR3 is made up of 15 amino acids. Deletions cut 0 bases from V and 3 bases from J, with 12 bases between. Germline V gives CDR1 SGHDT, CDR2 YYEEEE. CDR3 sequence (DNA): TGTGCCAGCAGCTTGGTGGGGGGGCCGGAAGAGACCCAGTACTTC. This sequence encodes CASSLVGGPEETQYF.

This clonotype was seen a single time. This rearrangement joins TRBV29-1 to TRBJ2-1, with a weak D call TRBD1 (6 bases). This CDR3 spans 12 amino acids. CDR1 SQVTM and CDR2 ANQGSEA come from the germline V gene. Trimming took off 3 bases at V and 7 bases at J, with 10 bases between the two ends. The CDR3 spells CSVEERGNEQFF. The DNA of the CDR3 is TGCAGCGTTGAGGAGAGGGGGAATGAGCAGTTCTTC.